One sample yielded the 20 T cell receptor beta chains listed below, sequenced in a study of OX40 agonist ivuxolimab in advanced cancers. Clones were sequenced by immunoSEQ multiplex PCR, and TCRdb holds only the in-frame ones, with some missing. This table holds about 100,000 clones, roughly 90% found once. Sequenced here: CD4+ or CD8+ T cells sorted from blood, sampled in a trial of the OX40 agonist ivuxolimab. All receptors come from an adult with an advanced solid tumor such as melanoma, head and neck, liver or kidney cancer.

The chain is built from TRBV19 and TRBJ2-1; possibly TRBD2 for D (6 bases). This CDR3 is built from 13 residues. The germline CDR1 and CDR2 sequences are LNHDA and SQIVND (reference sequence). The V and J ends lost 5 bases and 10 bases respectively, with 15 bases between them. The CDR3 sequence: CASSPLAAGEQFF. As DNA, the CDR3 is TGTGCCAGTAGTCCCTTAGCGGCGGGGGAGCAGTTCTTC. Variable domain in full (rest from reference TRBV19 and TRBJ2-1): DGGITQSPKYLFRKEGQNVTLSCEQNLNHDAMYWYRQDPGQGLRLIYYSQIVNDFQKGDIAEGYSVSREKKESFPLTVTSAQKNPTAFYLCASSPLAAGEQFFGPGTRLTVL.

V usage is TRBV27 and J usage is TRBJ2-2, with a weak D call TRBD2 (5 bases). In germline, CDR1 is MNHEY, CDR2 SMNVEV (reference sequence). The CDR3 length is 15 residues. V shed 0 bases and J shed 4 bases, with 9 bases lying between them. The CDR3 spells CASSLSPGLTGELFF. The CDR3 coding sequence is TGTGCCAGCAGTTTATCACCAGGACTCACCGGGGAGCTGTTTTTT.

In its sample, this clone was seen once. The chain recombines TRBV13 with TRBJ2-7, with D perhaps matching TRBD2 (5 bases). The germline gives CDR1 PRHDT, CDR2 FYEKMQ (reference sequence). Trimming left V 4 bases short and J 0 bases short, with 25 bases between. There are 19 residues in the CDR3. CDR3 in amino acids: CASSSSGGGPQISSYEQYF. In DNA form, the CDR3 reads TGTGCCAGCAGCTCGAGCGGTGGAGGCCCTCAGATTAGCTCCTACGAGCAGTACTTC.

This clone was counted a few times. This sequence joins TRBV2 and TRBJ2-3; D uncertain. The CDR3 length is 11 residues. V was shortened by 6 bases and J by 14 bases, with 15 bases between the two germline ends. From germline, CDR1 is SNHLY and CDR2 FYNNEI. DNA for the CDR3: TGTGCCAGCAGGGTGGGTTCAAAAGGGTATTTT. It is translated as CASRVGSKGYF. Drawing the rest from reference TRBV2 and TRBJ2-3, the complete variable domain is EPEVTQTPSHQVTQMGQEVILRCVPISNHLYFYWYRQILGQKVEFLVSFYNNEISEKSEIFDDQFSVERPDGSNFTLKIRSTKLEDSAMYFCASRVGSKGYFGPGTRLTVL.

This clone occurred once. The CDR3 nucleotides are TGTGCCAGCTCACCGCCGGGTACGGGGGTGTGGGACACTGAAGCTTTCTTT. This encodes CASSPPGTGVWDTEAFF. The chain recombines TRBV18 with TRBJ1-1; D might be TRBD1 (5 bases). The length of the CDR3 is 17 residues. Deletions cut 3 bases from V and 3 bases from J, with 20 bases between. The germline V gene encodes CDR1 KGHSH and CDR2 LQKENI.

The genes are TRBV7-6 and TRBJ1-6; TRBD1 is a possible D gene (6 bases). Between the trimmed V and J ends, which lost 2 bases and 9 bases, there was a span of 14 bases. The CDR3 consists of 15 residues. Germline lookup yields CDR1 SGHVS and CDR2 FNYEAQ. CDR3 nucleotides: TGTGCCAGCAGCTTATCAGGGGCTGTAAGTTCACCCCTCCACTTT. Translating it yields CASSLSGAVSSPLHF.

The V and J genes are TRBV28 and TRBJ2-5; no firm D call. Germline V gene data show CDR1 as MDHEN and CDR2 as SYDVKM. Between the trimmed V and J ends, which lost 1 base and 5 bases, there was a span of 20 bases. The CDR3 length is 17 residues. DNA for the CDR3: TGTGCCAGCAGTTTATTAGGGTGGATGGGCCAGGAGGAGACCCAGTACTTC. This gives the protein CASSLLGWMGQEETQYF. Full variable domain (remainder filled in from reference TRBV28 and TRBJ2-5): DVKVTQSSRYLVKRTGEKVFLECVQDMDHENMFWYRQDPGLGLRLIYFSYDVKMKEKGDIPEGYSVSREKKERFSLILESASTNQTSMYLCASSLLGWMGQEETQYFGPGTRLLVL.

The genes are TRBV15 and TRBJ2-1; TRBD1 matches at 9 bases. The V gene end was trimmed by 0 bases and the J gene end by 8 bases; junction bases not matched to a gene: 5. The CDR3 spans 15 residues. Germline CDR1 and CDR2: LNHNV and YYDKDF (reference sequence). In DNA, the CDR3 is TGTGCCACCAGCAGAGATTGGGACAGGGTCCATGAGCAGTTCTTC. As protein: CATSRDWDRVHEQFF.

V is TRBV4-3 and J is TRBJ2-2; 7 nucleotides agree with TRBD2. V shed 3 bases, J shed 2 bases, and the junction held 6 bases outside the gene matches. From germline, CDR1 is LGHNA and CDR2 YSLEER. This CDR3 has 16 amino acids. In DNA form, the CDR3 reads TGCGCCAGCAGCCAGAGCGGGACTCAAAACACCGGGGAGCTGTTTTTT. Translation gives CASSQSGTQNTGELFF.

The chain recombines TRBV28 with TRBJ2-2; D might be TRBD1 (6 bases). The length of the CDR3 is 13 residues. V shed 6 bases and J shed 2 bases, with 7 bases lying between them. Germline V gene lookup returns CDR1 MDHEN and CDR2 SYDVKM. In nucleotides, the CDR3 is TGTGCCAGCAGGGGGGCCAACACCGGGGAGCTGTTTTTT. Translating it yields CASRGANTGELFF.

The rearrangement links TRBV27 to TRBJ2-7; 8 nucleotides match TRBD2. The CDR3 is 15 amino acids. V trimming: 4 bases; J trimming: 6 bases; junction bases outside the gene matches: 11. The germline gives CDR1 MNHEY, CDR2 SMNVEV (reference sequence). The CDR3 DNA sequence: TGTGCCAGCAGTTCCAGGGGTAGCGGGATGGGCGAGCAGTACTTC. Translated, it gives CASSSRGSGMGEQYF.

The chain joins TRBV10-3 to TRBJ2-4; 12 bases match TRBD2. CDR3 size: 17 residues. The V and J ends lost 4 bases and 4 bases, in that order; junction bases with no gene match: 8. The germline CDR1 and CDR2 sequences are ENHRY and SYGVKD. The CDR3 reads CAISGSSGLAGKNIQYF. As DNA, the CDR3 is TGTGCCATCAGTGGATCCTCCGGACTAGCGGGGAAAAACATTCAGTACTTC.

This chain connects TRBV9 to TRBJ2-2, with 9 bases lining up with TRBD1. CDR3 length: 16 amino acids. The V segment lost 4 bases and the J segment 1 base; nucleotides outside the gene matches: 5. Germline loops: CDR1 SGDLS, CDR2 YYNGEE. CDR3 in DNA: TGTGCCAGCAGCCAAGGGGGACAGGGGAACACCGGGGAGCTGTTTTTT. Its translation is CASSQGGQGNTGELFF.

The chain recombines TRBV5-4 with TRBJ2-3; 9 positions match TRBD2. Germline-derived CDR1 and CDR2 are SGHNT and YYREEE (reference sequence). V lost 2 bases and J lost 6; bases outside the gene matches: 1. The CDR3 contains 13 residues. The CDR3 here is CASSFTSGDTQYF. For the CDR3, the DNA is TGTGCCAGCAGCTTTACTAGCGGGGATACGCAGTATTTT.

J is TRBJ2-7 and V is TRBV7-9; TRBD2 agrees at 7 bases. V was pared by 5 bases and J by 1 base, with 11 bases of the junction left unmatched. Germline CDR1 and CDR2: SEHNR and FQNEAQ (reference sequence). This CDR3 is built from 16 residues. The CDR3 spells CASSLVTSFKSYEQYF. In DNA, the CDR3 is TGTGCCAGCAGCCTCGTGACTAGCTTCAAATCCTACGAGCAGTACTTC.

This chain uses TRBV7-9 with TRBJ1-2; 9 nucleotides line up with TRBD1. V shed 0 bases and J 8 bases; nucleotides not matched to a gene: 4. The germline V gene has CDR1 SEHNR and CDR2 FQNEAQ (reference sequence). The CDR3 runs 14 residues. The CDR3 DNA follows: TGTGCCAGCAGCTTAGCCGGACAGGGGAACGGCTACACCTTC. It codes for CASSLAGQGNGYTF.

This clone was observed once. The chain carries TRBV7-2 and TRBJ1-5; unclear D gene. Between the trimmed V and J ends, which lost 4 bases and 2 bases, there was a span of 9 bases. In germline, CDR1 is SGHTA, CDR2 FQGNSA. The CDR3 is 14 amino acids. Written as DNA, the CDR3 is TGTGCCAGCAGCTGGAGGTCGGGCAATCAGCCCCAGCATTTT. Amino acids: CASSWRSGNQPQHF.

The J gene is TRBJ2-2, the V gene TRBV6-6; the match to TRBD2 covers 9 bases. The V and J ends lost 0 bases and 8 bases, in that order; junction bases with no gene match: 7. There are 16 residues in the CDR3. The V gene's germline CDR1 is MNHNY and CDR2 SVGAGI (reference sequence). The CDR3 region is CASSYSGLARGGELFF. The CDR3 nucleotides read TGTGCCAGCAGTTACTCCGGACTAGCGCGAGGAGGGGAGCTGTTTTTT.

Written as DNA, the CDR3 is TGCAGCGTTGTCAACTCTGGGGCCAACGTCCTGACTTTC. This sequence encodes CSVVNSGANVLTF. The chain is built from TRBV29-1 and TRBJ2-6; D is unresolved. This CDR3 is built from 13 residues. Trimming took off 4 bases at V and 0 bases at J, with 4 bases between the two ends. Germline lookup yields CDR1 SQVTM and CDR2 ANQGSEA. Based on the CDR3 plus reference TRBV29-1 and TRBJ2-6, the full variable domain is SAVISQKPSRDICQRGTSLTIQCQVDSQVTMMFWYRQQPGQSLTLIATANQGSEATYESGFVIDKFPISRPNLTFSTLTVSNMSPEDSSIYLCSVVNSGANVLTFGAGSRLTVL.

J is TRBJ1-1 and V is TRBV7-9; tentatively, D is TRBD1 (5 bases). CDR1 SEHNR and CDR2 FQNEAQ come from the germline V gene (reference sequence). Trimming shortened V by 4 bases and J by 1 base, and 10 bases separated the two germline ends. This CDR3 region has 14 residues. CDR3 sequence reads: CASSSQGGNTEAFF. As DNA, the CDR3 is TGTGCCAGCAGCTCCCAGGGTGGGAACACTGAAGCTTTCTTT.